What follows are 10 T cell receptor beta chains derived from one specimen sequenced in a study of T cells in Graves' hyperthyroidism and ophthalmopathy. Researchers took RNA transcripts and amplified the TCR beta CDR3 regions from them. A set of HTBI primers served as the primers for a first-round RT-PCR of the TCR CDR3. A single record per CDR3 protein comes from TCRdb applying MiXCR to the multiplex PCR reads. This sample carries about 350,000 distinct CDR3 sequences, about 15% of them seen once, and the ten largest clones take approximately 23%. Sequencing input: blood. These receptors all come from a woman between 25 and 40 years old with Graves' hyperthyroidism.

Ten or more counts support this clonotype. The CDR3 loop is CASSEAREGDDTEAFF. CDR3 nucleotide sequence: TGTGCCAGCAGTGAAGCGAGGGAGGGGGACGACACTGAAGCTTTCTTT. This chain uses TRBV2 with TRBJ1-1; D possibly corresponds to TRBD1 (6 bases). V was trimmed by 0 bases and J by 3 bases, leaving 14 bases between them. CDR1 is SNHLY, CDR2 FYNNEI, per germline. CDR3 length equals 16 residues.

This clonotype was seen ten or more times. The CDR3 loop is CAIWDQGYNEQFF. In DNA, the CDR3 is TGTGCCATCTGGGATCAGGGTTACAATGAGCAGTTCTTC. The chain couples TRBV10-3 to TRBJ2-1, with D possibly matching TRBD1 (5 bases). V lost 8 bases, J lost 4 bases, and 12 bases lay in between. CDR3 size: 13 residues. The germline CDR1 and CDR2 sequences are ENHRY and SYGVKD.

About this clonotype: As the CDR3 is not closed by the conserved phenylalanine or tryptophan, this likely results from a read error. The rearrangement joins TRBV28 to TRBJ2-1; 7 nucleotides match TRBD2. V was clipped by 3 bases and J by 1 base; unmatched bases: 9. This CDR3 has 17 amino acids. Germline CDR1 is MDHEN and CDR2 is SYDVKM. Here the CDR3 reads CASSFRSGAMSYNEQFL. The DNA of the CDR3 is TGTGCCAGCAGTTTTCGGAGCGGGGCCATGTCCTACAATGAGCAGTTCCTC.

This clonotype was found many times. The chain couples TRBV12-3 or TRBV12-4 to TRBJ2-1; TRBD2 agrees at 9 bases. The CDR3 is 15 residues long. V lost 4 bases and J lost 9; bases outside the gene matches: 10. This chain's CDR3 is CASSSVAGALVEQFF. CDR3 nucleotide sequence: TGTGCCAGCAGTTCCGTAGCGGGAGCCCTCGTTGAGCAGTTCTTC.

At least ten counts were recorded for this clonotype. CDR3 sequence (DNA): TGTGCCAGCAGGACCGGGGGAGGTCGTAAAGATACGCAGTATTTT. This translates into CASRTGGGRKDTQYF. The genes are TRBV6-1 and TRBJ2-3; possible D gene TRBD2, 6 bases. The CDR3 runs to 15 residues. Trimming took off 6 bases at V and 5 bases at J, with 18 bases between the two ends. Germline CDR1 reads MNHNS; CDR2 reads SASEGT.

This clonotype has just a few counts. This rearrangement joins TRBV6-1 to TRBJ2-2; weak D call: TRBD1 (6 bases). CDR1 is MNHNS and CDR2 is SASEGT in the germline V gene. V lost 6 bases and J lost 6, with 11 bases in between. The CDR3 covers 13 residues. In DNA, the CDR3 is TGTGCCAGCAGCGCGGACAGACCCGGGGAGCTGTTTTTT. This encodes CASSADRPGELFF.

The V and J genes are TRBV6-5 and TRBJ2-3; no clear D. The CDR3 has 13 residues. With 2 bases removed from V and 3 bases from J, the gap between germline ends came to 6 bases. CDR1 MNHEY and CDR2 SVGAGI come from the germline V gene. CDR3 loop: CASSYDPTDTQYF. In nucleotides, the CDR3 is TGTGCCAGCAGTTACGATCCGACAGATACGCAGTATTTT.

This clonotype has more than one count but fewer than ten. It may be a read error: a sequence one base away is much more abundant. The V call is TRBV29-1, the J call TRBJ1-5; weak D call: TRBD1 (6 bases). The germline V and J ends were trimmed by 4 bases and 1 base, with 23 bases remaining between them. This CDR3 has 18 amino acids. Germline V gene data show CDR1 as SQVTM and CDR2 as ANQGSEA. The CDR3 loop is CSVVPAAGGAKSNQPQHF. Here the CDR3 DNA reads TGCAGCGTTGTACCGGCCGCGGGGGGCGCGAAGAGCAATCAGCCCCAGCATTTT.

The rearrangement uses TRBV5-1 and TRBJ2-5; 9 bases fit TRBD1. The CDR3 length is 15 residues. Germline assignment: CDR1 SGHRS and CDR2 YFSETQ. V trimming: 5 bases; J trimming: 4 bases; junction bases outside the gene matches: 9. The CDR3: CASRIAGQGRETQYF. DNA for the CDR3: TGCGCCAGCAGAATCGCAGGACAGGGGAGAGAGACCCAGTACTTC. Complete variable domain (other parts from reference TRBV5-1 and TRBJ2-5): KAGVTQTPRYLIKTRGQQVTLSCSPISGHRSVSWYQQTPGQGLQFLFEYFSETQRNKGNFPGRFSGRQFSNSRSEMNVSTLELGDSALYLCASRIAGQGRETQYFGPGTRLLVL.

The chain links TRBV30 to TRBJ2-1; TRBD2 matches 8 bases. Germline assignment: CDR1 GTSNPN and CDR2 SVGIG (reference sequence). The CDR3 is 13 residues long. V shed 5 bases and J 6 bases; nucleotides not matched to a gene: 6. CDR3 bases: TGTGCCTGGGCGGGGCTAGCGGGCAATGAGCAGTTCTTC. The encoded protein is CAWAGLAGNEQFF.